Following are 32 T cell receptor beta chains from one sample sequenced in a study of blood T cells in healthy people across ages. Next came a second PCR, run for about 7 to 12 cycles, which used a sample-barcoded 5' primer along with a J-beta primer mix. TCRdb processed the 5' RACE reads anew with MiXCR; each CDR3 protein has one entry. The repertoire has 650,000 to 800,000 distinct CDR3 sequences, 40% to 65% of them found once; the top ten carry about 13%. Sequencing was carried out using blood. All receptors derive from a woman aged 80 or older in good health.

This chain uses TRBV29-1 with TRBJ1-2, with D uncertain. Trimming removed 8 bases from V and 8 bases from J, with 15 bases in between. In germline, CDR1 is SQVTM, CDR2 ANQGSEA. The CDR3 is made up of 11 amino acids. The CDR3 is CSPHGLSGYTF. CDR3 in DNA: TGCAGCCCCCACGGTCTATCAGGCTACACCTTC.

The chain carries TRBV10-3 and TRBJ2-1; 9 nucleotides agree with TRBD2. Germline values: CDR1 ENHRY, CDR2 SYGVKD. This CDR3 has 14 residues. V lost 6 bases and J lost 9; bases outside the gene matches: 9. CDR3 loop: CAISDSGSGAEQFF. The CDR3 DNA reads TGTGCCATCAGCGATAGCGGGAGTGGTGCTGAGCAGTTCTTC.

The chain carries TRBV4-2 and TRBJ2-1; D might be TRBD1 (6 bases). V lost 0 bases and J 7 bases, leaving 16 bases between the germline ends. This CDR3 is built from 16 residues. Looked up from germline, CDR1 is LGHNA and CDR2 is YNFKEQ. The CDR3 sequence: CASSQDAQGWGNEQFF. DNA of the CDR3: TGTGCCAGCAGCCAAGATGCCCAGGGGTGGGGAAATGAGCAGTTCTTC.

This clonotype has only a few counts. The chain recombines TRBV6-2 or TRBV6-3 with TRBJ2-1; TRBD1 matches at 8 bases. Trimming at V came to 5 bases and at J to 8 bases, leaving 14 bases not matched to a gene. The CDR3 extends over 16 amino acids. CDR1 and CDR2 (germline): MNHEY, SVGEGT. Written as DNA, the CDR3 is TGTGCCAGCAGTAAACGGACAGGGCGATTTCAAGATGAGCAGTTCTTC. Protein sequence: CASSKRTGRFQDEQFF.

This clonotype was detected many times. V usage is TRBV3-1 and J usage is TRBJ2-4; weak D call: TRBD1 (6 bases). Per germline, CDR1 LGHDT and CDR2 YNNKEL (reference sequence). Trimming stripped 2 bases from V and 0 bases from J, with 8 bases between. CDR3 length: 15 residues. CDR3 region: CASSQPGEAKNIQYF. The CDR3, as DNA: TGTGCCAGCAGCCAACCAGGGGAAGCCAAAAACATTCAGTACTTC.

This clonotype has more than one count but fewer than ten. The chain carries TRBV18 and TRBJ1-1; D unclear. Trimming left V 3 bases short and J 3 bases short, with 11 bases between. Looked up from germline, CDR1 is KGHSH and CDR2 is LQKENI. The CDR3 runs 14 residues. The CDR3 here is CASSPVELYTEAFF. CDR3 DNA sequence: TGTGCCAGCTCACCGGTCGAATTATACACTGAAGCTTTCTTT.

This clonotype has a count of ten or more. The rearrangement joins TRBV6-5 to TRBJ2-3, with D unclear. The V and J ends lost 5 bases and 1 base respectively, with 7 bases between them. This CDR3 is 13 amino acids long. Germline V lookup: CDR1 MNHEY, CDR2 SVGAGI. Written as DNA, the CDR3 is TGTGCCAGCAGTGCGGCTGGCACAGATACGCAGTATTTT. It specifies CASSAAGTDTQYF.

Concerning this clonotype itself: A much larger clone lies a single base off, so this may be a read error. This chain connects TRBV20-1 to TRBJ2-5; TRBD2 matches 9 bases. CDR1 DFQATT and CDR2 SNEGSKA come from the germline V gene (reference sequence). CDR3 size: 15 residues. The V and J ends lost 4 bases and 11 bases, in that order; junction bases with no gene match: 17. The CDR3, as DNA: TGCAGTGCTACTGGACTAGCGCCAACCTACAATGAGCAGTACTTC. Protein product: CSATGLAPTYNEQYF.

A remark on this clonotype: A junction end diverges from the germline sequence, so it may reflect a read error. This sequence joins TRBV20-1 and TRBJ2-5; 10 bases are a match to TRBD2. Germline V gene sequence: CDR1 DFQATT, CDR2 SNEGSKA (reference sequence). The CDR3 totals 17 residues. The CDR3 loop is CSARAPLSGGKANEQYF. The CDR3 DNA reads TGCAGTGCAAGAGCCCCCCTTAGCGGGGGGAAAGCCAATGAGCAGTACTTC.

Comments on this clonotype: This may arise from a read error, as a much more abundant clone is one base away. V is TRBV20-1 and J is TRBJ2-7; 11 nucleotides align to TRBD2. CDR3 size: 14 residues. V trimming: 2 bases; J trimming: 7 bases; junction bases outside the gene matches: 7. Germline CDR1 is DFQATT and CDR2 is SNEGSKA (reference sequence). The CDR3 coding sequence is TGCAGTGCTAGACATAGCGGGGGGGTGGGTGAGCAGTACTTC. Amino acids: CSARHSGGVGEQYF.

This clonotype was detected only once. This clone may be a read error of a much larger clone one base away. The J gene is TRBJ2-1, the V gene TRBV20-1; D is uncertain. The germline V gene encodes CDR1 DFQATT and CDR2 SNEGSKA (reference sequence). The CDR3 has 10 residues. Trimming pared 6 bases from V and 10 bases from J, leaving 10 bases between. DNA for the CDR3: TGCAGTGCAAAGGGCTACGAGCAGTTCTTC. It codes for CSAKGYEQFF.

In its sample, this clonotype was seen many times. The V and J genes are TRBV25-1 and TRBJ2-1, with D perhaps matching TRBD1 (5 bases). The V and J ends lost 1 base and 10 bases respectively, with 17 bases between them. CDR1 and CDR2 (germline): MGHDK, SYGVNS. This CDR3 is built from 15 residues. CDR3 sequence (DNA): TGTGCCAGCAGTGAATCCGAAACAGGTCTCCGGGAGCAGTTCTTC. Its protein product is CASSESETGLREQFF.

Ten or more counts support this clonotype. J is TRBJ2-7 and V is TRBV2; unclear D gene. The CDR3 runs to 12 residues. V was clipped by 7 bases and J by 3 bases, with 10 bases between them. In germline, CDR1 is SNHLY, CDR2 FYNNEI. The DNA of the CDR3 is TGTGCCAGCACCGCTGCCGGCTACGAGCAGTACTTC. Its translation: CASTAAGYEQYF. Filled out from reference TRBV2 and TRBJ2-7, the complete variable domain reads EPEVTQTPSHQVTQMGQEVILRCVPISNHLYFYWYRQILGQKVEFLVSFYNNEISEKSEIFDDQFSVERPDGSNFTLKIRSTKLEDSAMYFCASTAAGYEQYFGPGTRLTVT.

The chain recombines TRBV18 with TRBJ2-6, with D perhaps TRBD2 (5 bases). The CDR3 sequence is 19 residues long. Trimming shortened V by 3 bases and J by 0 bases, and 18 bases separated the two germline ends. Germline CDR1 is KGHSH and CDR2 is LQKENI. The CDR3 protein is CASSPLIPGSDSGANVLTF. CDR3 nucleotide sequence: TGTGCCAGCTCACCCCTAATCCCGGGATCCGACTCTGGGGCCAACGTCCTGACTTTC.

The chain employs TRBV7-9 and TRBJ2-3, with TRBD2 identical over 9 bases. From germline, CDR1 is SEHNR and CDR2 FQNEAQ (reference sequence). There are 16 residues in the CDR3. With 5 bases clipped from V and 8 bases from J, the junction kept 14 bases outside the gene matches. The CDR3 DNA follows: TGTGCCAGCAGCCCCTCCGGACTAGCGAGGGCCACTACGCAGTATTTT. Translated: CASSPSGLARATTQYF.

Concerning this clonotype: A read error may explain this, as a much larger clone is one base away. This chain uses TRBV29-1 with TRBJ1-1, with D perhaps TRBD1 (5 bases). CDR1 and CDR2 (germline): SQVTM, ANQGSEA. Trimming stripped 4 bases from V and 0 bases from J, with 9 bases between. The CDR3 is 13 amino acids. The CDR3 spells CSVGQMMNTEAFF. The CDR3 region has the DNA TGCAGCGTTGGACAGATGATGAACACTGAAGCTTTCTTT.

The chain joins TRBV4-1 to TRBJ2-7, with D perhaps TRBD1 or TRBD2 (5 bases each). The CDR3 extends over 16 amino acids. The germline CDR1 and CDR2 sequences are MGHRA and YSYEKL. V lost 3 bases and J 6 bases, leaving 21 bases between the germline ends. The CDR3, as DNA: TGCGCCAGCAGCCAGGGGGACGCCTCCGTAGGAATCGAGCAGTACTTC. Its protein is CASSQGDASVGIEQYF.

This clonotype was seen only a few times. This chain joins TRBV7-2 and TRBJ2-1; D unresolved. V was shortened by 6 bases and J by 2 bases, with 14 bases between the two germline ends. Germline CDR1 reads SGHTA; CDR2 reads FQGNSA. The CDR3 is 15 amino acids. CDR3 region: CASSLFKHPYNEQFF. The CDR3 bases are TGTGCCAGCAGTTTATTTAAACATCCCTACAATGAGCAGTTCTTC.

Concerning this clonotype itself: It may be a read error: a sequence one base away is much more abundant. The genes are TRBV18 and TRBJ2-5; no clear D gene. Germline V CDR1 and CDR2: KGHSH, LQKENI. Trimming cost V 8 bases and J 3 bases, with 10 bases left between them. CDR3 length: 12 amino acids. CDR3 nucleotide sequence: TGTGCCAGCGCACGGACCAAAGAGACCCAGTACTTC. Its translation is CASARTKETQYF. The full variable domain, completed using reference TRBV18 and TRBJ2-5, is NAGVMQNPRHLVRRRGQEARLRCSPMKGHSHVYWYRQLPEEGLKFMVYLQKENIIDESGMPKERFSAEFPKEGPSILRIQQVVRGDSAAYFCASARTKETQYFGPGTRLLVL.

Details on this clonotype: Just one base apart from a much larger clone, this may be a read error. The chain employs TRBV7-9 and TRBJ2-5, with 8 bases identical to TRBD1. The J call may be faulty, since TRBJ2-7 better matches the DNA end. CDR1 and CDR2 from the germline V gene are SEHNR and FQNEAQ (reference sequence). CDR3 length equals 11 residues. Written as DNA, the CDR3 is TGTGCCACTAGCGACAGGGGCGAGCAGTACTTC. This codes for CATSDRGEQYF.

This clonotype was observed a handful of times. This rearrangement joins TRBV28 to TRBJ2-7; 11 nucleotides line up with TRBD2. V trimming: 4 bases; J trimming: 4 bases; junction bases outside the gene matches: 12. There are 17 residues in the CDR3. Germline CDR1 is MDHEN and CDR2 is SYDVKM. CDR3 residues: CASSSRDLGLAAYEQYF. CDR3 bases: TGTGCCAGCAGTTCCCGGGACTTGGGACTAGCGGCGTACGAGCAGTACTTC. The full variable domain, with the rest looked up from reference TRBV28 and TRBJ2-7, is DVKVTQSSRYLVKRTGEKVFLECVQDMDHENMFWYRQDPGLGLRLIYFSYDVKMKEKGDIPEGYSVSREKKERFSLILESASTNQTSMYLCASSSRDLGLAAYEQYFGPGTRLTVT.

In its sample, this clonotype was seen many times. The gene calls are TRBV12-3 or TRBV12-4 and TRBJ2-3; 8 bases agree with TRBD2. The CDR3 is 17 residues long. V shed 2 bases, J shed 4 bases, and the junction held 11 bases outside the gene matches. CDR3 in DNA: TGTGCCAGCAGTTTAACAACGGGGGGACTAGTGTCAGATACGCAGTATTTT. The encoded protein is CASSLTTGGLVSDTQYF.

The chain carries TRBV5-4 and TRBJ2-3; D possibly corresponds to TRBD2 (5 bases). Trimming stripped 4 bases from V and 4 bases from J, with 13 bases between. Germline V lookup: CDR1 SGHNT, CDR2 YYREEE (reference sequence). CDR3 length equals 14 residues. The CDR3 reads CASSPALRADTQYF. The CDR3 DNA is TGTGCCAGCAGCCCGGCGTTGAGGGCAGATACGCAGTATTTT.

This clonotype was counted only a few times. V gene TRBV7-3 combines with J gene TRBJ1-1; 10 nucleotides align to TRBD1. The V gene's germline CDR1 is SGHTA and CDR2 FQGTGA. The CDR3 is made up of 15 amino acids. The V segment lost 0 bases and the J segment 3 bases; nucleotides outside the gene matches: 1. The CDR3 sequence is CASSLTGQGYTEAFF. The CDR3 nucleotides read TGTGCCAGCAGCTTAACGGGACAGGGGTACACTGAAGCTTTCTTT.

This clonotype was seen more than once but under ten times. Just one base apart from a much larger clone, this may be a read error. J is TRBJ2-7 and V is TRBV3-1; 7 nucleotides line up with TRBD2. Germline CDR1 is LGHDT and CDR2 is YNNKEL (reference sequence). V was pared by 3 bases and J by 7 bases, with 6 bases of the junction left unmatched. CDR3 length equals 13 residues. The chain's CDR3 is CASSHGDYNEQYF. CDR3 nucleotide sequence: TGTGCCAGCAGCCACGGGGACTACAATGAGCAGTACTTC.

As concerns this clonotype: A much larger clone lies a single base off, so this may be a read error. The chain combines TRBV24-1 with TRBJ2-1; TRBD2 matches at 7 bases. Germline V gene data show CDR1 as KGHDR and CDR2 as SFDVKD. CDR3 length: 16 amino acids. The CDR3: CATSDSVRGLGNAQFF. The CDR3 bases are TGTGCCACCAGTGATTCAGTCCGTGGACTAGGGAATGCGCAGTTCTTC.

On this clonotype: It may be a read error: a sequence one base away is much more abundant. V is TRBV10-2 and J is TRBJ2-5, with TRBD1 matching 7 bases. The germline CDR1 and CDR2 sequences are WSHSY and SAAADI. Trimming cost V 2 bases and J 3 bases; bases outside gene matches: 6. The CDR3 consists of 15 residues. The CDR3 here is CASSEATQGKETQYF. CDR3 sequence (DNA): TGCGCCAGCAGTGAGGCGACACAGGGGAAAGAGACCCAGTACTTC.

This clonotype was seen a single time. The V and J genes are TRBV12-3 or TRBV12-4 and TRBJ1-2; the D gene is possibly TRBD1 (5 bases). The CDR3 runs to 12 residues. V lost 8 bases, J lost 3 bases, and 10 bases lay in between. The CDR3 DNA sequence: TGTGCCAGCTACGCGGGGGACTATGGCTACACCTTC. This sequence encodes CASYAGDYGYTF.

A note on this clonotype: A junction boundary mismatches the germline segment, possibly from a read error. The rearrangement uses TRBV12-3 or TRBV12-4 and TRBJ2-5, with D possibly being TRBD1 or TRBD2 (7 bases each). This CDR3 contains 14 residues. The CDR3: CASRGGQMPNEQYF. The CDR3 bases are TGCGCCAGCAGGGGGGGACAGATGCCCAATGAGCAGTACTTC.

The chain combines TRBV6-1 with TRBJ1-6, with a tentative D call TRBD1 (5 bases). Germline lookup yields CDR1 MNHNS and CDR2 SASEGT. There are 14 residues in the CDR3. V lost 7 bases, J lost 6 bases, and 13 bases lay in between. Here the CDR3 reads CASIRGIGNSPLHF. The CDR3 nucleotides read TGTGCCAGCATTCGGGGGATCGGTAATTCACCCCTCCACTTT.

The rearrangement uses TRBV29-1 and TRBJ1-5; unclear D gene. The CDR3 is 12 amino acids. Trimming took off 7 bases at V and 6 bases at J, with 13 bases between the two ends. CDR1 SQVTM and CDR2 ANQGSEA come from the germline V gene. The CDR3 DNA sequence: TGCAGCGCTCTCGGAGAGGGTCAGCCCCAGCATTTT. This sequence encodes CSALGEGQPQHF.

The V and J genes are TRBV24-1 and TRBJ2-2; D is possibly TRBD2 (5 bases). Germline assignment: CDR1 KGHDR and CDR2 SFDVKD. The CDR3 totals 19 residues. V dropped 5 bases and J dropped 2 bases, with 23 bases sitting between them. The CDR3 bases are TGTGCCACCAGTGCCCCGACCGGGATGACGGAATTTAACACCGGGGAGCTGTTTTTT. Amino acids: CATSAPTGMTEFNTGELFF.